The present T cell receptor (beta chain) was sequenced within a study of blood T cell dynamics during melanoma immunotherapy (dated by TCRdb to 2020 to 2021). With respect to the entire study: All patients had metastatic melanoma and were given first-line pembrolizumab or nivolumab plus ipilimumab as standard of care in the United Kingdom. Peripheral T cell receptor repertoires of metastatic melanoma patients were profiled before and after one cycle of checkpoint inhibitor therapy to find early correlates of response. The training cohort was made up of consecutive patients, while a further independent group of patients from the same centre was pooled to form an external validation set. Overall results and qualifications from the work: The relatively small sample size was recognized as a factor that could limit how well the results generalize. Whether the T cell clones behind the repertoire changes were melanoma-specific or instead reflected general immune activation was something the study could not determine. Of the sorted CD8+ subsets, TIE cells had both the highest clonality and the greatest similarity to cfDNA CDR3 sequences, which suggests active turnover converging on dominant clones.

From its cysteine to its phenylalanine, the CDR3 spans 14 amino acids. Solely the CDR3 DNA is kept, with 42 bases framed from the first base. At the junction V is shortened by 2 bases and J by 1 base, with 11 bases in between. For CDR1 and CDR2, the germline V gene (reference sequence) lists GTSNPN and SVGIG. What the time point label conveys for this sample: week 3, after first cycle of checkpoint inhibitor. Memory T cells with a CD3+ CD4- CD8+ CD45RA- CD45RO-high CD27- CCR7- phenotype were defined as immune-effector (TIE) cells. Blood samples were taken before treatment (T0) and at week 3 (W3), following the first cycle of checkpoint blockade. Except for a couple of patients with rapid clinical progression, response was assessed 12 weeks after the first infusion by RECIST 1.1; disease control meant complete response, partial response or stable disease. Patients were excluded for prior systemic cancer treatment, concomitant immunosuppressant therapy or synchronous other active malignancies. Sorted CD8+ memory and naive T cell subsets were sequenced at T0 and W3 from six patients, of whom three were progressing and three had disease control. Lymphoprep and SepMate tubes were used to isolate PBMC from blood, and red cell lysis was then performed. QIAamp DNA Blood Mini kits were used to extract DNA from PBMC and from sorted T cell subsets. CD8+ T cell subsets were sorted live on a FACSAria III cytometer and then frozen prior to DNA extraction. For flow cytometry, fresh PBMC were kept at 4 degrees C in PBS with 2% fetal bovine serum and analyzed within 25 hours.

All DNA extracted from each sorted CD8+ T cell subset was loaded into the assay. TCR beta CDR3 sequences were amplified from genomic DNA using the immunoSEQ TCRb Assay kit according to manufacturer instructions. The KAPA Library Quantification Kit for Illumina platforms was used to quantify the pooled libraries by qPCR. Sequencing of the pooled libraries was done on an Illumina NextSeq 500, with clustering at about 0.55-1.2 pM. Per the authors' processing: TCR data were analyzed with immunoSEQ ANALYZER and the R LymphoSeq package. A rearrangement efficiency score was calculated as productive divided by the sum of productive and non-productive CDR3 sequences. Clonality was measured with the Gini coefficient and diversity with the Renyi index at alpha=1, and both measures were compared pairwise between timepoints within each patient. In LymphoSeq, clonal relatedness was computed using an edit distance of 3, and repertoire similarity was computed using the Bhattacharyya coefficient. To classify response, a linear discriminant analysis based on week-3 changes in clonality and diversity was built with the R MASS and caret packages. Entries here come from immuneACCESS through TCRdb and include only in-frame sequences with V and J called. Some clones fail to appear in such tables; in the studies checked, an unresolved V gene covers under half of the shortfall, and the cause of the remainder is unknown. Clone size and the V and J calls come from that table; the DNA yielded D and trimming. Recorded for this sample are roughly 1,000 clones; about 73% of them occurred a single time. Of the sample, 32% falls within the top ten clones.

Turning to this clone: The antigen this receptor binds is unknown. Base qualities are missing; no much larger clone stands one base away.

The sequence was obtained from a human donor with melanoma. The rearrangement combines TRBV30 with TRBJ1-1; perhaps TRBD1 is the D gene, with 5 bases matching. Specimen: CD8+ T cells from blood, collected from a patient treated with checkpoint blockade. Read against the paper, the sample's cell subset or site label means: immune-effector CD8+ memory T cells, CD45RO-high CCR7- CD27-. The DNA reads TGTGCCTGGAGTCCTGGGGGGGGGAACACTGAAGCTTTCTTT. Translated, this gives CAWSPGGGNTEAFF.